These 16 T cell receptor beta chains were all obtained from the same sample, sequenced in a study of T cell responses to AZD1222 COVID-19 vaccine. Sequenced by immunoSEQ multiplex PCR; TCRdb stores in-frame clones only, minus some. Here the sample spans 120,000 to 150,000 clones, about 93% being singletons. The sequencing used peripheral blood, collected on day 0 of MenACWY control vaccination. These receptors all come from an adult in good health.

The chain joins TRBV24-1 to TRBJ2-3; D is ambiguous. With 0 bases removed from V and 1 base from J, the gap between germline ends came to 7 bases. This CDR3 has 15 amino acids. From germline, CDR1 is KGHDR and CDR2 SFDVKD. CDR3 amino acids: CATSDLGSGTDTQYF. Written as DNA, the CDR3 is TGTGCCACCAGTGATTTGGGGTCTGGCACAGATACGCAGTATTTT.

This rearrangement joins TRBV6-5 to TRBJ2-7; 10 bases align to TRBD1. Germline assignment: CDR1 MNHEY and CDR2 SVGAGI. After removal of 0 bases from V and 3 bases from J, the junction contained 5 bases not matched to a gene. The CDR3 contains 16 residues. CDR3 nucleotides: TGTGCCAGCAGTTACTCCCCGGGACAGGGGTTCTACGAGCAGTACTTC. This encodes CASSYSPGQGFYEQYF.

The genes are TRBV7-2 and TRBJ1-4; the D gene is possibly TRBD1 (5 bases). The germline gives CDR1 SGHTA, CDR2 FQGNSA. The CDR3 totals 14 residues. Trimming removed 4 bases from V and 7 bases from J, with 13 bases in between. The CDR3 loop reads CASSWTRKSEKLFF. As DNA, the CDR3 is TGTGCCAGCAGCTGGACAAGGAAAAGTGAAAAACTGTTTTTT.

The V gene is TRBV2, the J gene TRBJ2-7, with 7 bases fitting TRBD1. The length of the CDR3 is 15 residues. Germline-derived CDR1 and CDR2 are SNHLY and FYNNEI. V lost 6 bases to trimming and J lost 4 bases; unmatched junction nucleotides: 12. Here the CDR3 DNA reads TGTGCCAGCAGCGATGACAGGGTACGAGGTTACGAGCAGTACTTC. It codes for CASSDDRVRGYEQYF.

The V gene is TRBV5-1, the J gene TRBJ1-6, with 12 bases lining up with TRBD1. After removal of 3 bases from V and 9 bases from J, the junction contained 16 bases not matched to a gene. This CDR3 comprises 19 residues. Germline V lookup: CDR1 SGHRS, CDR2 YFSETQ. The CDR3 DNA sequence: TGCGCCAGCAGCTACAGTATGGGACAGGGGGCGAGGGGAAGTTCACCCCTCCACTTT. This codes for CASSYSMGQGARGSSPLHF.

The chain is built from TRBV2 and TRBJ1-2, with D possibly TRBD1 on 5 matching bases. CDR3 length: 15 amino acids. Germline CDR1 SNHLY, CDR2 FYNNEI. V was clipped by 6 bases and J by 4 bases, with 18 bases between them. The CDR3 sequence: CASSLGMGVAYGYTF. The CDR3 DNA is TGTGCCAGCAGCCTGGGGATGGGGGTAGCCTATGGCTACACCTTC.

The V call is TRBV27, the J call TRBJ1-2, with TRBD1 as a possible D gene (5 bases). The V and J ends lost 2 bases and 4 bases respectively, with 14 bases between them. Germline V gene sequence: CDR1 MNHEY, CDR2 SMNVEV (reference sequence). The CDR3 is 15 amino acids. The CDR3 here is CASSLEPGPAYGYTF. CDR3 sequence (DNA): TGTGCCAGCAGTTTAGAGCCAGGGCCGGCCTATGGCTACACCTTC.

This clone was picked up a small number of times. This chain connects TRBV2 to TRBJ1-4, with D possibly being TRBD1 (6 bases). CDR1 SNHLY and CDR2 FYNNEI come from the germline V gene. V lost 5 bases to trimming and J lost 2 bases, with 9 bases between them. CDR3 length: 14 amino acids. Here the CDR3 reads CASSRDTTNEKLFF. The CDR3 DNA reads TGTGCCAGCAGTCGGGACACCACTAATGAAAAACTGTTTTTT.

The sample holds one count of this clone. The chain recombines TRBV13 with TRBJ2-6; D not resolved. The CDR3 length is 15 residues. CDR1 PRHDT and CDR2 FYEKMQ come from the germline V gene (reference sequence). Trimming took 1 base from V and 3 from J, leaving 7 bases between them. The CDR3 protein is CASSLDGVGANVLTF. CDR3 sequence (DNA): TGTGCCAGCAGCTTAGACGGTGTTGGGGCCAACGTCCTGACTTTC. The variable domain in full, with the rest retrieved from reference TRBV13 and TRBJ2-6, is AAGVIQSPRHLIKEKRETATLKCYPIPRHDTVYWYQQGPGQDPQFLISFYEKMQSDKGSIPDRFSAQQFSDYHSELNMSSLELGDSALYFCASSLDGVGANVLTFGAGSRLTVL.

The chain recombines TRBV6-5 with TRBJ2-5, with TRBD1 matching 7 bases. Unmatched junction bases numbered 6, after V lost 4 bases and J lost 10 bases. Germline values: CDR1 MNHEY, CDR2 SVGAGI. The CDR3 is made up of 12 amino acids. The CDR3, as DNA: TGTGCCAGCAGTTCGGACAGGTCGATCCAGTACTTC. It specifies CASSSDRSIQYF.

V and J are TRBV27 and TRBJ2-7, with 8 bases identical to TRBD1. Per germline, CDR1 MNHEY and CDR2 SMNVEV (reference sequence). V was pared by 6 bases and J by 0 bases, with 7 bases of the junction left unmatched. This CDR3 is 15 amino acids long. The CDR3 is CASRPYRGISYEQYF. The CDR3 DNA reads TGTGCCAGCAGACCCTACAGGGGGATCTCCTACGAGCAGTACTTC.

This chain joins TRBV28 and TRBJ1-1; D perhaps matches TRBD1 (5 bases). V was cut by 6 bases and J by 2 bases, with 16 bases left in between. Looked up from germline, CDR1 is MDHEN and CDR2 is SYDVKM. The CDR3 runs to 15 residues. The CDR3 sequence is CASRKRTHPNTEAFF. CDR3 nucleotide sequence: TGTGCCAGCAGAAAAAGGACACACCCTAACACTGAAGCTTTCTTT.

This chain connects TRBV2 to TRBJ1-4; no firm D call. Trimming left V 2 bases short and J 7 bases short, with 5 bases between. CDR3 length: 12 amino acids. Per the germline V gene, CDR1 is SNHLY and CDR2 is FYNNEI. This chain's CDR3 is CASSELSEKLFF. CDR3 DNA sequence: TGTGCCAGCAGTGAATTGTCTGAAAAACTGTTTTTT.

The rearrangement uses TRBV7-8 and TRBJ1-3, with 7 bases identical to TRBD1. V lost 4 bases to trimming and J lost 3 bases; unmatched junction nucleotides: 12. The CDR3 sequence is 17 residues long. Germline V gene data show CDR1 as SGHVS and CDR2 as FQNEAQ. The CDR3 region has the DNA TGTGCCAGCAGCTCTACCAGGGGGGGCGCGGTTGGAAACACCATATATTTT. It specifies CASSSTRGGAVGNTIYF.

CDR3 region: CASSGGQGKNIQYF. The CDR3 bases are TGTGCCAGCAGCGGGGGACAGGGGAAAAACATTCAGTACTTC. The chain links TRBV6-5 to TRBJ2-4, with 10 positions matching TRBD1. The CDR3 extends over 14 amino acids. Trimming took 6 bases from V and 4 from J; bases not matched to a gene: 3. The germline V gene has CDR1 MNHEY and CDR2 SVGAGI.

The chain employs TRBV7-7 and TRBJ1-3; no clear D gene. Germline V lookup: CDR1 SSHAT, CDR2 FNYEAQ (reference sequence). The V end was cut by 2 bases, the J end by 2 bases, with 7 bases between. CDR3 length equals 14 residues. The CDR3 DNA sequence: TGTGCCAGCAGCTTAAGTGGGCCTGGAAACACCATATATTTT. Translation: CASSLSGPGNTIYF.